The 16 T cell receptor beta chains listed next were all sequenced from one sample in a study of beta chain features in type 1 diabetes. Reverse transcription of all isolated RNA meant that expressed TCRB transcripts were sequenced. Libraries were prepared by immunoSEQ multiplex PCR; TCRdb keeps only in-frame clonotypes and omits some of them. The sample comprises over 500,000 clones, less than 20% of which are singletons, and approximately 0.087% rests with the top ten. The sequenced material came from naive CD4+ T cells from blood. These receptors were obtained from a man between 18 and 29 years old in good health.

This sequence joins TRBV10-3 and TRBJ1-2; a weak D match, TRBD1 (6 bases). Trimming pared 9 bases from V and 4 bases from J, leaving 15 bases between. The CDR3 totals 13 residues. Germline V gene sequence: CDR1 ENHRY, CDR2 SYGVKD. The CDR3 bases are TGTGCCATTGATACAGGGTTAGGCTATGGCTACACCTTC. Translation gives CAIDTGLGYGYTF.

This clone was seen more than once but under ten times. The CDR3 coding sequence is TGTGCCAGCAGAACGACAGTGATTGGTAGCAATCAGCCCCAGCATTTT. Its protein product is CASRTTVIGSNQPQHF. This sequence joins TRBV6-6 and TRBJ1-5; tentatively, D is TRBD1 (5 bases). The CDR3 contains 16 residues. Deletions cut 6 bases from V and 0 bases from J, with 15 bases between. From germline, CDR1 is MNHNY and CDR2 SVGAGI (reference sequence).

This chain links TRBV6-5 with TRBJ2-5; D perhaps matches TRBD1 (5 bases). The germline V gene has CDR1 MNHEY and CDR2 SVGAGI. This CDR3 contains 15 residues. Between the trimmed V and J ends, which lost 6 bases and 2 bases, there was a span of 16 bases. In DNA form, the CDR3 reads TGTGCCAGCAGACCCTCCCAACAGGCACAAGAGACCCAGTACTTC. As protein: CASRPSQQAQETQYF.

This clone was picked up a small number of times. This sequence joins TRBV14 and TRBJ1-4, with D possibly TRBD1 on 5 matching bases. Per the germline V gene, CDR1 is SGHDN and CDR2 is FVKESK. The CDR3 covers 17 residues. V was cut by 4 bases and J by 3 bases, with 18 bases left in between. CDR3 sequence reads: CASSRSGLGRANEKLFF. The CDR3 nucleotides are TGTGCCAGCAGCCGATCGGGACTCGGGAGAGCTAATGAAAAACTGTTTTTT.

This clone was picked up a small number of times. The rearrangement uses TRBV27 and TRBJ1-2; 7 positions match TRBD1. V was pared by 5 bases and J by 0 bases, with 6 bases of the junction left unmatched. The CDR3 runs 15 residues. From germline, CDR1 is MNHEY and CDR2 SMNVEV (reference sequence). The CDR3 reads CASSRTGLTNYGYTF. The CDR3 DNA reads TGTGCCAGCAGTCGGACAGGTCTCACTAACTATGGCTACACCTTC.

This clone was seen only a few times. The chain carries TRBV4-2 and TRBJ2-2; D is uncertain. CDR1 is LGHNA, CDR2 YNFKEQ, per germline. This CDR3 region has 14 residues. Trimming removed 7 bases at V and 1 base at J, with 10 bases between. This CDR3 is CASNQAGNTGELFF. CDR3 DNA: TGTGCCAGCAACCAGGCCGGGAACACCGGGGAGCTGTTTTTT.

This clone was seen more than once but under ten times. The J gene is TRBJ2-1, the V gene TRBV4-3; D is unclear. The CDR3 length is 18 residues. Germline V gives CDR1 LGHNA, CDR2 YSLEER. V lost 0 bases, J lost 9 bases, and 24 bases lay in between. CDR3 bases: TGCGCCAGCAGCCAAGAATCCTATGGGCGGACCCTGGAGAGTGAGCAGTTCTTC. Translating gives CASSQESYGRTLESEQFF.

This clone was seen only a few times. In the same sample, other DNA sequences code for this CDR3. The V gene is TRBV30, the J gene TRBJ2-2, with 7 bases lining up with TRBD1. The CDR3 spans 12 residues. V gave up 3 bases and J gave up 5 bases; unmatched junction bases: 0. CDR1 GTSNPN and CDR2 SVGIG come from the germline V gene (reference sequence). CDR3 loop: CAWSRGTGELFF. CDR3 bases: TGTGCCTGGAGCAGGGGGACCGGGGAGCTGTTTTTT.

V usage is TRBV5-1 and J usage is TRBJ2-5, with 8 bases fitting TRBD2. The CDR3 has 16 residues. The V gene's germline CDR1 is SGHRS and CDR2 YFSETQ. J was trimmed by 4 bases and V by 3 bases; bases with no gene match: 11. CDR3 sequence reads: CASSSAGTRFRETQYF. Written as DNA, the CDR3 is TGCGCCAGCAGCTCGGCCGGGACTAGGTTTAGAGAGACCCAGTACTTC.

The chain joins TRBV7-9 to TRBJ1-2; the match to TRBD1 covers 8 bases. The CDR3 has 16 residues. J gave up 4 bases and V 6 bases, and 13 bases lay outside the gene matches. The V gene's germline CDR1 is SEHNR and CDR2 FQNEAQ (reference sequence). CDR3 DNA sequence: TGTGCCAGCAGTTCCCACCGGGACAGGCCCCTCTATGGCTACACCTTC. Protein sequence: CASSSHRDRPLYGYTF.

In its sample, this clone was seen a few times. The CDR3 DNA reads as TGTGCCAGCAGCGCCATTCGCGGGACGTCTACCTACGAGCAGTACTTC. This codes for CASSAIRGTSTYEQYF. The chain joins TRBV11-2 to TRBJ2-7, with D perhaps matching TRBD2 (6 bases). Trimming pared 5 bases from V and 2 bases from J, leaving 19 bases between. The CDR3 has 16 residues. Germline CDR1 and CDR2: SGHAT and FQNNGV.

There are a few counts of this clone. The CDR3, as DNA: TGCGCCAGCAGCCAAGAATCTACCATTGGAGCCCAGTACTTC. Translating gives CASSQESTIGAQYF. This rearrangement joins TRBV4-1 to TRBJ2-5; D gene unclear. This CDR3 is 14 amino acids long. Trimming pared 0 bases from V and 9 bases from J, leaving 14 bases between. Germline lookup yields CDR1 MGHRA and CDR2 YSYEKL.

In regard to this clone: Other DNA variants within this sample encode the same CDR3. V usage is TRBV9 and J usage is TRBJ2-7, with 8 bases aligning to TRBD1. CDR1 is SGDLS and CDR2 is YYNGEE in the germline V gene. V lost 3 bases, J lost 2 bases, and 7 bases stayed unmatched. This CDR3 has 15 residues. The CDR3 loop is CASSGTGTGAYEQYF. In DNA, the CDR3 is TGTGCCAGCAGCGGAACCGGGACAGGAGCCTACGAGCAGTACTTC.

V gene TRBV14 combines with J gene TRBJ2-7; weak D call: TRBD1 (6 bases). With 5 bases removed from V and 2 bases from J, the gap between germline ends came to 10 bases. Germline V gene lookup returns CDR1 SGHDN and CDR2 FVKESK. This CDR3 is built from 13 residues. The CDR3 spells CASSFDRTYEQYF. The CDR3 bases are TGTGCCAGCAGCTTCGACAGGACCTACGAGCAGTACTTC.

This clone occurred a few times. The DNA for the CDR3 is TGTGCCAGCAGGGAGGGGGGTATCGTAGAGCAGTTCTTC. The encoded protein is CASREGGIVEQFF. The chain recombines TRBV28 with TRBJ2-1; TRBD1 or TRBD2 may be the D gene (6 bases each). CDR1 is MDHEN, CDR2 SYDVKM, per germline. Between the trimmed V and J ends, which lost 6 bases and 10 bases, there was a span of 16 bases. The CDR3 runs to 13 residues.

The chain links TRBV27 to TRBJ1-1; D might be TRBD1 (5 bases). V was cut by 4 bases and J by 1 base, with 7 bases left in between. The CDR3 has 13 residues. Germline CDR1 is MNHEY and CDR2 is SMNVEV (reference sequence). CDR3 DNA sequence: TGTGCCAGCAGTTGGGGGGGGAACACTGAAGCTTTCTTT. Translation: CASSWGGNTEAFF.